The present T cell receptor (beta chain) was sequenced within a study of blood T cell repertoires in COVID-19. Study details: COVID-19 samples collected from the United States, Italy and Spain covered acute and convalescent phases. PBMCs, B-cell-depleted T cells, or T cells were the source of the cDNA or gDNA that made up the material.

Original processing methods: Scientists estimated how many nucleated cells there were by amplifying reference gene primers. The method was immunoSEQ multiplex PCR; TCRdb's version includes in-frame clones alone and lacks a portion of them. The V and J calls and clone size come from that table; D and trimming were worked out from the DNA. The sample consists of 130,000 or so clones, about four fifths of them appearing once. The sequenced sample was peripheral blood. The clonotype was recovered from a human donor in a cohort sampled during active COVID-19.

CDR3 sequence (DNA): TGCAGCGGTAGGGTAGCGATTTACAATGAGCAGTTCTTC. Translation gives CSGRVAIYNEQFF. V and J are TRBV29-1 and TRBJ2-1; D is possibly TRBD2 (5 bases). Germline lookup yields CDR1 SQVTM and CDR2 ANQGSEA. V lost 7 bases to trimming and J lost 4 bases, with 14 bases between them. CDR3 length: 13 amino acids.